The clone carrying this TCR beta chain has just a few counts. The data belong to a study of blood T cells in healthy people across ages. Germline V gives CDR1 MNHNS, CDR2 SASEGT. CDR3 length equals 15 residues. Trimming stripped 6 bases from V and 2 bases from J, with 17 bases between. Sample-barcoded 5' priming and a J-beta primer mix drove a second PCR of about 6 to 12 cycles. TCRdb independently ran MiXCR on the 5' RACE reads; one entry per CDR3 protein. Here the sample spans more than 900,000 distinct CDR3 sequences, less than 25% being singletons. The same data also went into a second study, on T cells of mothers and their children.

The chain is built from TRBV6-1 and TRBJ2-7; D gene ambiguous. The sequence derives from a girl aged 2 to 9 in good health. Input material: blood. The CDR3 sequence: CASSIGPSIAYEQYF. CDR3 bases: TGTGCCAGCAGCATAGGGCCCTCGATAGCCTACGAGCAGTACTTC.